This T cell receptor beta chain was recorded in a study of T cell responses to AZD1222 COVID-19 vaccine. For the study at large: Pooled samples include second doses given at about 4 or 12 weeks.

Findings and caveats of the study: With dominance at 160-218 and 743-854, vaccine-associated CD4 TCRs spanned spike. Close to half of all spike-specific TCRs reportedly target regions of the variants that are unmutated. Donors skewed white British and female; clonal diversity was possibly underestimated.

Sequencing used immunoSEQ multiplex PCR; TCRdb keeps in-frame clones, though not all of them. The sample holds over 150,000 clones; just over 90% are singletons and the top ten take around 2.9%. The V and J ends lost 0 bases and 3 bases respectively, with 3 bases between them. The germline CDR1 and CDR2 sequences are LGHDT and YNNKEL (reference sequence). This CDR3 has 12 amino acids. On this clone itself: What it binds is unknown.

The input for sequencing was peripheral blood, taken on day 0 of AZD1222 vaccination. The chain is built from TRBV3-1 (or the pseudogene TRBV3-2) and TRBJ2-7; no clear D. This clonotype was obtained from an adult in good health. Here the CDR3 reads CASSQESYEQYF. CDR3 DNA sequence: TGTGCCAGCAGCCAAGAGAGCTACGAGCAGTACTTC.